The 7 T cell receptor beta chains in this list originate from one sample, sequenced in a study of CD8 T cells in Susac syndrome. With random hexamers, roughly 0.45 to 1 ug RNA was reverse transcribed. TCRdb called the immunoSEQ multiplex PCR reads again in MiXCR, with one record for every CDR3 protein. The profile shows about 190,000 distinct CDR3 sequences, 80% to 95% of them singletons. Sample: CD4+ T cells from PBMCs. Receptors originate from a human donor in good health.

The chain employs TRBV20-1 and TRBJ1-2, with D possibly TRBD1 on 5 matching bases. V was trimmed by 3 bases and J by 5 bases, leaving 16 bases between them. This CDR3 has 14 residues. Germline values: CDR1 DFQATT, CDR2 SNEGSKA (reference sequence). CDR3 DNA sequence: TGCAGTGCTAGGAGGCAAAACGAGGGGTATGGCTACACCTTC. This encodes CSARRQNEGYGYTF.

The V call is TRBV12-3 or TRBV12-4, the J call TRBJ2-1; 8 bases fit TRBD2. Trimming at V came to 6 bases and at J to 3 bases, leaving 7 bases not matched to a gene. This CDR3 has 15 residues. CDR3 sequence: CASRTTGGVYNEQFF. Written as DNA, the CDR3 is TGTGCCAGCAGAACCACCGGGGGGGTCTACAATGAGCAGTTCTTC.

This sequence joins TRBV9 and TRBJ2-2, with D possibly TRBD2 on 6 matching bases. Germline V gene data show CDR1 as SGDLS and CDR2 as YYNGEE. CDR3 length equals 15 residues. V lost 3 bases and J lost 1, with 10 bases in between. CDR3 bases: TGTGCCAGCAGCGCCGCGGGGTGGAACACCGGGGAGCTGTTTTTT. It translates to CASSAAGWNTGELFF.

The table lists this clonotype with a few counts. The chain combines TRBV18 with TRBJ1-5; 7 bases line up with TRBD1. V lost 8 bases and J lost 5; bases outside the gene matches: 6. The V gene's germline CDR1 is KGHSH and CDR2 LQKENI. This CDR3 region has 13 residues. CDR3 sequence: CASREGAHQPQHF. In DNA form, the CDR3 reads TGTGCCAGCCGCGAGGGGGCCCATCAGCCCCAGCATTTT.

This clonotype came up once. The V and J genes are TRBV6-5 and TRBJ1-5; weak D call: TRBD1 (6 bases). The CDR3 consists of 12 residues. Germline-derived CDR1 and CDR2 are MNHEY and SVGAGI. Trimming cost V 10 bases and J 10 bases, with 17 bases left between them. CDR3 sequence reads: CATSGVEGPQHF. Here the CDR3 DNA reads TGTGCCACCTCAGGGGTTGAAGGTCCCCAGCATTTT.

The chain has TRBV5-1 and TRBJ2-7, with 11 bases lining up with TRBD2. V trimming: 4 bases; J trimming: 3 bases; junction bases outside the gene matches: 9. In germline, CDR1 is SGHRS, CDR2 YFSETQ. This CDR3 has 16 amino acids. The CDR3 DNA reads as TGCGCCAGCAGCCATGGACTAGCGGGCTTCAACTACGAGCAGTACTTC. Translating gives CASSHGLAGFNYEQYF.

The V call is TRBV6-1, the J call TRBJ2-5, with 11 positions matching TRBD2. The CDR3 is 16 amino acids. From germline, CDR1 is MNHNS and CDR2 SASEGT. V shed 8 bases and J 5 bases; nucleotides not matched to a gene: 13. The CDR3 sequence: CASASASGGPGETQYF. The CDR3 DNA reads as TGTGCCAGCGCGTCGGCTAGCGGGGGGCCGGGGGAGACCCAGTACTTC.